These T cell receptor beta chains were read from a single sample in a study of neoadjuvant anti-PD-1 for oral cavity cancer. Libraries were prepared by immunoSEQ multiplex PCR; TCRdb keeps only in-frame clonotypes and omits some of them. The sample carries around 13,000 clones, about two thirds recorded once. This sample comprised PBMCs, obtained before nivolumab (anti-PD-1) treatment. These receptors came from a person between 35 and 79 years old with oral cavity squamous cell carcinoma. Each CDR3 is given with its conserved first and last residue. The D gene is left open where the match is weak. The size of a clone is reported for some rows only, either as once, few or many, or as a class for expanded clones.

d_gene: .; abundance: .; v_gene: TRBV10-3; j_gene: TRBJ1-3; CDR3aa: CAISEFGAGNTIYF; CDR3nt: TGTGCCATCAGTGAGTTTGGGGCTGGAAACACCATATATTTT
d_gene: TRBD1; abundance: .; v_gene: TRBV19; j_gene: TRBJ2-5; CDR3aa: CASSIKARTGVQETQYF; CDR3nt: TGTGCCAGTAGTATAAAAGCGAGGACAGGGGTTCAAGAGACCCAGTACTTC
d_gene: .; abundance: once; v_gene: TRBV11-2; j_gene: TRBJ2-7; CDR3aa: CASSLAAGAYEQYF; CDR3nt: TGTGCCAGCAGCTTAGCTGCAGGGGCTTACGAGCAGTACTTC
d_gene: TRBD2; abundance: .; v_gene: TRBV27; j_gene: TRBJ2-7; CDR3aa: CASSLGGSLYEQYF; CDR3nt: TGTGCCAGCAGTTTGGGGGGGTCCCTCTACGAGCAGTACTTC
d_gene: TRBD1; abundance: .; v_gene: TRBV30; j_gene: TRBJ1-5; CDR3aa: CAWSPIQGGNQPQHF; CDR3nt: TGTGCCTGGAGTCCAATCCAGGGGGGAAATCAGCCCCAGCATTTT
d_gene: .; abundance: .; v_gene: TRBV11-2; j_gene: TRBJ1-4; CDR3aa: CASSLGVGARNEKLFF; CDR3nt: TGTGCCAGCAGCTTAGGAGTCGGCGCTAGGAATGAAAAACTGTTTTTT
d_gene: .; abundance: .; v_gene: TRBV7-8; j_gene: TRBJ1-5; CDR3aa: CASSLGRTNQPQHF; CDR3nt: TGTGCCAGCAGCTTGGGTCGTACCAATCAGCCCCAGCATTTT
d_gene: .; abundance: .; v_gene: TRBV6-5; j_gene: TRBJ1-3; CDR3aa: CASKVGFGSGNTIYF; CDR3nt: TGTGCCAGCAAAGTCGGTTTCGGCTCTGGAAACACCATATATTTT
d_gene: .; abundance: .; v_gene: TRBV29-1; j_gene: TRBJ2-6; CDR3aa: CSVAEYFSSGANVLTF; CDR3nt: TGCAGCGTTGCTGAGTACTTTAGCTCTGGGGCCAACGTCCTGACTTTC
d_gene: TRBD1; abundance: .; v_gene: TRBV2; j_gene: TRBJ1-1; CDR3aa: CASIMIQGFAEAFF; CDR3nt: TGTGCCAGCATTATGATACAGGGGTTCGCTGAAGCTTTCTTT
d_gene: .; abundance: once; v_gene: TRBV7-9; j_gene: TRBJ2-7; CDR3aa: CASSDRGGSLNEQYF; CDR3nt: TGTGCCAGCAGCGACCGAGGTGGTAGTTTAAACGAGCAGTACTTC
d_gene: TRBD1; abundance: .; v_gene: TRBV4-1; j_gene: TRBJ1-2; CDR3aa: CASTYHGDSTINYGYTF; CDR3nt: TGCGCCAGCACCTATCATGGGGACAGCACTATTAACTATGGCTACACCTTC
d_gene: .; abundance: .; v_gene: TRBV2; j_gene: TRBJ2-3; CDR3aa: CASSLESTDTQYF; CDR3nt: TGTGCCAGCAGCTTAGAGAGCACAGATACGCAGTATTTT
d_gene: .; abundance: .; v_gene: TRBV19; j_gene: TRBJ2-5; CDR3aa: CASSHHREDVYQYF; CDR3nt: TGTGCCAGTAGTCACCACAGGGAAGATGTATACCAGTACTTC
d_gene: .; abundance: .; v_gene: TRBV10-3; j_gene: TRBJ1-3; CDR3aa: CASGTDPSSGNTIYF; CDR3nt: TGTGCCAGCGGGACGGATCCCAGCTCTGGAAACACCATATATTTT
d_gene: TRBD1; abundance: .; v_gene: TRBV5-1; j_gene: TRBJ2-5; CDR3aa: CASSLRQGAETQYF; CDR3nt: TGCGCCAGCAGCTTGCGACAGGGGGCCGAGACCCAGTACTTC
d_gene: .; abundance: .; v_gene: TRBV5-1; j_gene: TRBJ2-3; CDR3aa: CASSPRTASTDTQYF; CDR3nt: TGCGCCAGCAGCCCACGGACGGCTAGCACAGATACGCAGTATTTT
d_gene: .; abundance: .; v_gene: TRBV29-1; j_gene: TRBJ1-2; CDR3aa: CSVEGQGMYGYTF; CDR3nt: TGCAGCGTGGAGGGGCAGGGGATGTATGGCTACACCTTC
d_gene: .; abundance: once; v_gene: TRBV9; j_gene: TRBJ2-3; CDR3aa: CASSSSLLRGDTQYF; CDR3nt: TGTGCCAGCAGCTCCAGCCTCCTCCGGGGAGATACGCAGTATTTT
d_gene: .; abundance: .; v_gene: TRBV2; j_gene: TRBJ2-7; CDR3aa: CASKVGAYEQYF; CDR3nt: TGTGCCAGCAAAGTAGGTGCCTACGAGCAGTACTTC
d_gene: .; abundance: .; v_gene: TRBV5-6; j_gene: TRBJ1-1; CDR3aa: CASSFGAGGRNTEAFF; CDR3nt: TGTGCCAGCAGCTTTGGGGCGGGGGGCAGGAACACTGAAGCTTTCTTT
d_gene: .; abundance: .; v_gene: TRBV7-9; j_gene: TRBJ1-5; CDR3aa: CASSLTGAQPQHF; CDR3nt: TGTGCCAGCAGCTTGACCGGGGCGCAGCCCCAGCATTTT
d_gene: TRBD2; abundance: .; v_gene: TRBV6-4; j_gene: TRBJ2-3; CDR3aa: CASSPIGTSGRTTDTQYF; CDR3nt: TGTGCCAGCAGTCCAATCGGGACTAGCGGGAGGACGACAGATACGCAGTATTTT
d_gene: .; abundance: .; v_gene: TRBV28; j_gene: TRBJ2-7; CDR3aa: CASSSGTTYEQYF; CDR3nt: TGTGCCAGCAGTTCCGGGACGACTTACGAGCAGTACTTC
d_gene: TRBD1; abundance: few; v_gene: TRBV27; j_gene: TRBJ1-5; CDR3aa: CASSWTGSSNQPQHF; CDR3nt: TGTGCCAGCAGCTGGACAGGATCAAGCAATCAGCCCCAGCATTTT
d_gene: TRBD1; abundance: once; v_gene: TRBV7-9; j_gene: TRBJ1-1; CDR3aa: CASSLGQGGGNTEAFF; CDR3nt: TGTGCCAGCAGCCTTGGACAGGGTGGCGGTAACACTGAAGCTTTCTTT